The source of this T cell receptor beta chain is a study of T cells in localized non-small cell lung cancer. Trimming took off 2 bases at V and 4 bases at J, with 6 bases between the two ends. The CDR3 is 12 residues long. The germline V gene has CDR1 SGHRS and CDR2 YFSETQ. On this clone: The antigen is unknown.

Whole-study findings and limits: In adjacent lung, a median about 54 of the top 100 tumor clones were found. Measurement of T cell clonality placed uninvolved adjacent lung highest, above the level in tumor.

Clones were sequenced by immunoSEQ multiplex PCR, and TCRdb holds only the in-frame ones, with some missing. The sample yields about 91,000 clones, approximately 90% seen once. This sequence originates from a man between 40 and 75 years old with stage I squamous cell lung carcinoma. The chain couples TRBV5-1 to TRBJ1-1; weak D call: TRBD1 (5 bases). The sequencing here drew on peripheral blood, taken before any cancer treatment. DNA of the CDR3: TGCGCCAGCAGCTTAGGGGCCACTGAAGCTTTCTTT. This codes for CASSLGATEAFF.